This T cell receptor (beta chain) derives from a study of blood T cell repertoires in COVID-19. Study summary: Spain, Italy and the United States supplied samples that represented acute and convalescent COVID-19.

Profiling relied on immunoSEQ multiplex PCR, and the TCRdb table lists in-frame clones only, not all of them. The profile shows under 200,000 clones, about 83% of them singletons. The V and J ends lost 3 bases and 7 bases, in that order; junction bases with no gene match: 12. This CDR3 has 16 residues. Germline V lookup: CDR1 LNHDA, CDR2 SQIVND (reference sequence). Sequences were obtained from PBMCs or T cells enriched from blood (not recorded which). This clonotype originated in a woman aged 25-40 years who had been exposed to COVID-19. The chain carries TRBV19 and TRBJ1-1, with 9 bases lining up with TRBD1. In nucleotides, the CDR3 is TGTGCCAGTAGTATCCGGACAGGGGCCATGTGGAGTGAAGCTTTCTTT. As protein: CASSIRTGAMWSEAFF.